A few counts support the clone carrying this T cell receptor (beta chain). The entry originates in a study of cytomegalovirus exposure and HLA in healthy donors. There are 19 residues in the CDR3. Germline V CDR1 and CDR2: SGHTA, FQGNSA. V shed 1 base and J 2 bases; nucleotides not matched to a gene: 10. The study ran its PCR with 60 Vbeta and 13 Jbeta primers. Method: immunoSEQ multiplex PCR; TCRdb's copy keeps in-frame clones and lacks some. The table lists some 200,000 clones, approximately 11% of them singletons, with 7.8% in the top ten. The sequenced sample was PBMCs. The receptor comes from a man in his fifties or sixties in good health and CMV-seropositive. This chain links TRBV7-2 with TRBJ2-4; 11 bases map to TRBD2. For the CDR3, the DNA is TGTGCCAGCAGCTTAGGGGGTGGTAGCGGGGGGGTATCCAAAAACATTCAGTACTTC. It specifies CASSLGGGSGGVSKNIQYF.